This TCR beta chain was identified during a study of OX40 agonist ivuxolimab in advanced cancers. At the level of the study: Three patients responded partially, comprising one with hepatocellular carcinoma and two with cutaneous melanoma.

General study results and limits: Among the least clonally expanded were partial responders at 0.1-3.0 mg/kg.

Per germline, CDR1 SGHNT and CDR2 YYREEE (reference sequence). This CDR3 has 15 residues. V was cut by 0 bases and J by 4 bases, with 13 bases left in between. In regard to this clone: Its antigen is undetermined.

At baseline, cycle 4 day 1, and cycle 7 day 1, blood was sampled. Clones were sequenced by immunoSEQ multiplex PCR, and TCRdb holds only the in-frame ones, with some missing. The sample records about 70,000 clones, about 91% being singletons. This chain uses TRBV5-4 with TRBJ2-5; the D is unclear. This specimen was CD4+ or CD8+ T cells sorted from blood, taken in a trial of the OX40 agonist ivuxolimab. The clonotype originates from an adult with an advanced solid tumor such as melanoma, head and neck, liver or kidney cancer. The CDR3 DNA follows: TGTGCCAGCAGCTTGGGGCTGTCAACGGGAGAGACCCAGTACTTC. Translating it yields CASSLGLSTGETQYF.